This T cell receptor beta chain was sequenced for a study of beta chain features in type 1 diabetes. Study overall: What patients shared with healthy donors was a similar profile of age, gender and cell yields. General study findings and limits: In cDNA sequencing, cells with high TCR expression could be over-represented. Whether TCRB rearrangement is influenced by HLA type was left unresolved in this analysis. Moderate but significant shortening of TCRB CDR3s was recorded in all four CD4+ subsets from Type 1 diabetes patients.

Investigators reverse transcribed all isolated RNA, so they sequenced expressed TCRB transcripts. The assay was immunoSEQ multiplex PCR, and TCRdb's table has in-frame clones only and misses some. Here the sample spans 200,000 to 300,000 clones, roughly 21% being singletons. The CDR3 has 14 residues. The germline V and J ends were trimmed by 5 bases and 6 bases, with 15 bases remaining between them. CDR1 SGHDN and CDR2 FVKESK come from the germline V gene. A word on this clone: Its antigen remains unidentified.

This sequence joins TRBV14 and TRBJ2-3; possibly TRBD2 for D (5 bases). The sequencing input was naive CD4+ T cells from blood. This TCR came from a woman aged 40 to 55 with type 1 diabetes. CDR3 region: CASSSRARSDTQYF. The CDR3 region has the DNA TGTGCCAGCAGCTCGAGGGCCAGGTCGGATACGCAGTATTTT.